These 20 T cell receptor beta chains came from one sample sequenced in a study of blood T cell repertoires in COVID-19. Profiled with immunoSEQ multiplex PCR; TCRdb holds only in-frame clones, not every one. This sample has about 200,000 clones, with roughly 78% found just once. Source material: peripheral blood. These receptors were taken from a woman between 35 and 50 years old with acute or convalescent COVID-19.

J is TRBJ2-2 and V is TRBV5-5; a weak D match, TRBD2 (5 bases). CDR1 is SGHKS, CDR2 YYEKEE, per germline (reference sequence). Trimming removed 4 bases at V and 1 base at J, with 14 bases between. This CDR3 has 16 amino acids. The DNA for the CDR3 is TGTGCCAGCAGCCGTCGGGGAGCCCTGAACACCGGGGAGCTGTTTTTT. Translation gives CASSRRGALNTGELFF.

V usage is TRBV5-6 and J usage is TRBJ1-2, with D possibly matching TRBD1 (5 bases). The CDR3 totals 15 residues. Trimming cost V 0 bases and J 8 bases, with 17 bases left between them. CDR1 and CDR2 from the germline V gene are SGHDT and YYEEEE. CDR3 in amino acids: CASSLDGGVVAGYTF. CDR3 nucleotide sequence: TGTGCCAGCAGCTTGGACGGGGGTGTTGTGGCCGGCTACACCTTC.

The chain couples TRBV29-1 to TRBJ2-5; 8 bases match TRBD2. The CDR3 covers 16 residues. From germline, CDR1 is SQVTM and CDR2 ANQGSEA. The J segment lost 2 bases and the V segment lost 3 bases, leaving 11 bases of the junction unmatched. CDR3 region: CSVDPGASGLQETQYF. CDR3 nucleotide sequence: TGCAGCGTTGACCCCGGTGCTAGCGGGCTTCAAGAGACCCAGTACTTC.

The rearrangement links TRBV7-8 to TRBJ2-1, with TRBD2 matching 8 bases. This CDR3 spans 19 amino acids. CDR1 and CDR2 from the germline V gene are SGHVS and FQNEAQ. The junction had 12 bases not matched to a gene; V was cut back by 2 bases and J by 0 bases. The CDR3 sequence: CASSLPAQDSGSSYNEQFF. The DNA for the CDR3 is TGTGCCAGCAGCTTACCCGCCCAGGACAGCGGGAGCTCCTACAATGAGCAGTTCTTC. Filled out from reference TRBV7-8 and TRBJ2-1, the complete variable domain reads GAGVSQSPRYKVAKRGQDVALRCDPISGHVSLFWYQQALGQGPEFLTYFQNEAQLDKSGLPSDRFFAERPEGSVSTLKIQRTQQEDSAVYLCASSLPAQDSGSSYNEQFFGPGTRLTVL.

The J gene is TRBJ2-7, the V gene TRBV11-2, with D unclear. This CDR3 is 11 amino acids long. V dropped 5 bases and J dropped 9 bases, with 11 bases sitting between them. Germline V gives CDR1 SGHAT, CDR2 FQNNGV. The CDR3 DNA reads TGTGCCAGCAGCAAAAGACGAGGGCAGTACTTC. Translating it yields CASSKRRGQYF.

In DNA, the CDR3 is TGTGCCACCAGTGATCGGGGACAACTCTACAATGAGCAGTTCTTC. It translates to CATSDRGQLYNEQFF. The chain uses TRBV24-1 and TRBJ2-1, with D perhaps TRBD1 (6 bases). In germline, CDR1 is KGHDR, CDR2 SFDVKD. Trimming pared 3 bases from V and 3 bases from J, leaving 11 bases between. The CDR3 spans 15 residues.

The chain is built from TRBV27 and TRBJ1-5; 11 bases line up with TRBD1. Losses at the gene ends were 6 bases for V and 5 bases for J; bases not matched to a gene: 3. CDR1 MNHEY and CDR2 SMNVEV come from the germline V gene (reference sequence). This CDR3 is 14 amino acids long. The CDR3 spells CASRLGQGDQPQHF. As DNA, the CDR3 is TGTGCCAGCAGACTGGGACAGGGGGATCAGCCCCAGCATTTT.

The table lists this clone with a few counts. The chain employs TRBV7-8 and TRBJ2-1, with 8 positions matching TRBD1. The CDR3 spans 15 residues. Germline trimming cut 5 bases from V and 6 bases from J; bases unmatched to any gene: 9. In germline, CDR1 is SGHVS, CDR2 FQNEAQ. The CDR3 is CASSVDRGQGNEQFF. CDR3 nucleotides: TGTGCCAGCAGCGTCGACAGGGGACAAGGCAATGAGCAGTTCTTC.

J is TRBJ2-7 and V is TRBV27; 15 bases agree with TRBD2. Germline V gene lookup returns CDR1 MNHEY and CDR2 SMNVEV (reference sequence). CDR3 size: 17 residues. With V trimmed by 5 bases and J by 4 bases, 9 bases remained unmatched. The CDR3 region has the DNA TGTGCCAGCAGTGGGGGACTAGCGGGAGGTAGTGGTTACGAGCAGTACTTC. As protein: CASSGGLAGGSGYEQYF.

This chain joins TRBV12-3 or TRBV12-4 and TRBJ2-1; 8 nucleotides line up with TRBD2. This CDR3 is built from 13 residues. J gave up 6 bases and V 6 bases, and 4 bases lay outside the gene matches. CDR3 in amino acids: CASSGLALNEQFF. CDR3 DNA sequence: TGTGCCAGCAGCGGACTAGCCCTCAATGAGCAGTTCTTC.

The rearrangement links TRBV6-6 to TRBJ2-7; 8 nucleotides agree with TRBD2. CDR3 size: 14 residues. With V trimmed by 6 bases and J by 4 bases, 8 bases remained unmatched. The germline V gene has CDR1 MNHNY and CDR2 SVGAGI (reference sequence). CDR3 sequence (DNA): TGTGCCAGCAGAATGCCGGGACTAGTTTACGAGCAGTACTTC. The encoded protein is CASRMPGLVYEQYF.

The rearrangement links TRBV3-1 (or the pseudogene TRBV3-2) to TRBJ1-2, with D perhaps matching TRBD1 (5 bases). Germline V gene sequence: CDR1 LGHDT, CDR2 YNNKEL (reference sequence). Trimming removed 7 bases at V and 5 bases at J, with 17 bases between. There are 14 residues in the CDR3. The CDR3 here is CASTQGGWQYGYTF. The DNA for the CDR3 is TGTGCCAGCACCCAGGGAGGTTGGCAATATGGCTACACCTTC.

On this clone: Other DNA sequences within the sample encode an identical CDR3. The chain recombines TRBV4-1 with TRBJ1-2; 8 bases are a match to TRBD1. Germline loops: CDR1 MGHRA, CDR2 YSYEKL. V was clipped by 3 bases and J by 2 bases; unmatched bases: 2. The CDR3 consists of 14 residues. As DNA, the CDR3 is TGCGCCAGCAGCCACGGACAGGGCAACTATGGCTACACCTTC. Translating it yields CASSHGQGNYGYTF.

The J gene is TRBJ2-7, the V gene TRBV28, with D possibly being TRBD2 (7 bases). The CDR3 runs to 16 residues. Germline assignment: CDR1 MDHEN and CDR2 SYDVKM. Trimming pared 5 bases from V and 3 bases from J, leaving 20 bases between. The CDR3 DNA is TGTGCCAGCAGTCAAGGGGGGGGGCGTTACTACTACGAGCAGTACTTC. It translates to CASSQGGGRYYYEQYF.

The J gene is TRBJ1-2, the V gene TRBV11-2, with D tentatively TRBD1 (6 bases). The V end was cut by 2 bases, the J end by 0 bases, with 13 bases between. The CDR3 is 16 amino acids. The V gene's germline CDR1 is SGHAT and CDR2 FQNNGV. CDR3 protein: CASSLWEQGPNYGYTF. The CDR3 coding sequence is TGTGCCAGCAGCTTATGGGAACAGGGTCCTAACTATGGCTACACCTTC. Full variable domain (rest looked up from reference TRBV11-2 and TRBJ1-2): EAGVAQSPRYKIIEKRQSVAFWCNPISGHATLYWYQQILGQGPKLLIQFQNNGVVDDSQLPKDRFSAERLKGVDSTLKIQPAKLEDSAVYLCASSLWEQGPNYGYTFGSGTRLTVV.

V and J are TRBV12-5 and TRBJ1-2; no reliable D call. This CDR3 contains 14 residues. Germline V lookup: CDR1 LGHNT, CDR2 FRNRAP. The V gene lost 3 bases and the J gene lost 6 bases, with 14 bases spanning the gap. The CDR3, as DNA: TGTGCTAGTGGTTTTCCCCCCCCGGTCGATGGCTACACCTTC. Translated, it gives CASGFPPPVDGYTF.

The genes are TRBV7-9 and TRBJ2-1; TRBD1 is a possible D gene (5 bases). The CDR3 length is 15 residues. CDR1 SEHNR and CDR2 FQNEAQ come from the germline V gene (reference sequence). V lost 5 bases to trimming and J lost 12 bases, with 23 bases between them. The CDR3 spells CASSPVGRVVFGQFF. The CDR3 nucleotides are TGTGCCAGCAGCCCCGTGGGCAGGGTGGTTTTTGGGCAGTTCTTC.

The V and J genes are TRBV4-2 and TRBJ1-1, with 7 nucleotides matching TRBD1. The length of the CDR3 is 13 residues. Germline values: CDR1 LGHNA, CDR2 YNFKEQ. Losses at the gene ends were 1 base for V and 8 bases for J; bases not matched to a gene: 4. CDR3 amino acids: CASSQVGQAEAFF. In DNA, the CDR3 is TGTGCCAGCAGCCAAGTTGGACAGGCCGAAGCTTTCTTT.

This sequence joins TRBV6-5 and TRBJ2-1; 7 bases align to TRBD2. Looked up from germline, CDR1 is MNHEY and CDR2 is SVGAGI. This CDR3 has 15 residues. V shed 6 bases, J shed 3 bases, and the junction held 8 bases outside the gene matches. The CDR3 here is CASRSTSVLYNEQFF. As DNA, the CDR3 is TGTGCCAGCAGAAGCACTAGCGTTCTCTACAATGAGCAGTTCTTC.

The rearrangement joins TRBV16 to TRBJ1-2, with 7 bases that match TRBD1. This CDR3 has 16 amino acids. After removal of 4 bases from V and 4 bases from J, the junction contained 12 bases not matched to a gene. Germline lookup yields CDR1 KGHSY and CDR2 FQNENV. The CDR3 sequence: CASSPTGTANLYGYTF. As DNA, the CDR3 is TGTGCCAGCAGCCCGACTGGGACAGCCAACCTCTATGGCTACACCTTC.